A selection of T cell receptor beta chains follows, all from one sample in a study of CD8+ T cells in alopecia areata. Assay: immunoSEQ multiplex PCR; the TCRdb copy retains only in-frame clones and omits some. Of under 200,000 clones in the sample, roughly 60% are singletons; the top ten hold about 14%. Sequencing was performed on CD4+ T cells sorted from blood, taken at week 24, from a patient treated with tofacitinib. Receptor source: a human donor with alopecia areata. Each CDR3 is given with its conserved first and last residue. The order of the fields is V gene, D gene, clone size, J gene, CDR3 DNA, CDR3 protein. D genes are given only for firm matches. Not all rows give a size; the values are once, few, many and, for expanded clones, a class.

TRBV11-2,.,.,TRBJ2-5,TGTGCCAGCAGCTCAATCTACATAATGACGGATAAAGAGACCCAGTACTTC,CASSSIYIMTDKETQYF
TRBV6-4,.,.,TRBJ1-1,TGTGCCAGCAGTGAGCGGACCTGGGGCACTGAAGCTTTCTTT,CASSERTWGTEAFF
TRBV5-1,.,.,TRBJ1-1,TGCGCCAGCAGCCCGGTCTTGAACACTGAAGCTTTCTTT,CASSPVLNTEAFF
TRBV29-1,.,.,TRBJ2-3,TGCAGCTCAATGGACAGTCTACGCACAGATACGCAGTATTTT,CSSMDSLRTDTQYF
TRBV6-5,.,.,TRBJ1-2,TGTGCCAGCAGTTACTCGCCAGGGATAGGGTATGGCTACACCTTC,CASSYSPGIGYGYTF
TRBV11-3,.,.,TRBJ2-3,TGTGCCAGCAGCTTAAGCCTGAGACCCACAGATACGCAGTATTTT,CASSLSLRPTDTQYF
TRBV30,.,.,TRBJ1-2,TGTGCCTGGGACAGACCCGTGTATTCTAACTATGGCTACACCTTC,CAWDRPVYSNYGYTF
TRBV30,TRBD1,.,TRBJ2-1,TGTGGGTTTGCTGGACAGGGCTACAATGAGCAGTTCTTC,CGFAGQGYNEQFF
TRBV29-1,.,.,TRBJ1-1,TGCAGCGTTGATAGGCAGAACACTGAAGCTTTCTTT,CSVDRQNTEAFF
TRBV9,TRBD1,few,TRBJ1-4,TGTGCCAGCAGCGTAGACAGGGGGGATAATGAAAAACTGTTTTTT,CASSVDRGDNEKLFF
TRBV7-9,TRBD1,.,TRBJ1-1,TGTGCCAGCAGCTGGCGGGACAGGGGCGCGACTGAAGCTTTCTTT,CASSWRDRGATEAFF
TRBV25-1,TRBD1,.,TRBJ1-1,TGTGCCAGCAGTGGTTCACCGGGACAGGGGCAAACTGAAGCTTTCTTT,CASSGSPGQGQTEAFF
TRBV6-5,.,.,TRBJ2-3,TGTGCCAGCAGCTGGTCCACAGATACGCAGTATTTT,CASSWSTDTQYF
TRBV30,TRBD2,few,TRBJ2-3,TGTGCCTGGAGTGTAAAAGCGGGGGGGCTCACAGATACGCAGTATTTT,CAWSVKAGGLTDTQYF
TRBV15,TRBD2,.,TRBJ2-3,TGTGCCACCAGCTTGCGGACTAGCGGGGTGGGAACAGATACGCAGTATTTT,CATSLRTSGVGTDTQYF
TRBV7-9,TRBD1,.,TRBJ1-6,TGTGCCAGCAGCCCAGGGACAGGTTCTTCACCCCTCCACTTT,CASSPGTGSSPLHF
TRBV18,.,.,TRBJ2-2,TGTGCCAGCTCACTCAAAGGAGATTCCGGGGAGCTGTTTTTT,CASSLKGDSGELFF
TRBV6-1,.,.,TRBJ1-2,TGTGCCAGCAGTGAAGCGCGAGGCAGATGGGGTGGCTACACCTTC,CASSEARGRWGGYTF
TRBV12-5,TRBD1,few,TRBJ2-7,TGTGCTAGTGGTTCCTCATTCCAGACAGGGCAGGCCATCTACGAGCAGTACTTC,CASGSSFQTGQAIYEQYF
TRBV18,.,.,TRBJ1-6,TGTGCCAGCTCCCTACAGGGATATAATTCACCCCTCCACTTT,CASSLQGYNSPLHF
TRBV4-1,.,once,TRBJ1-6,TGCGCCAGCAGCCAAGTATCTGGGCAGGGCGGCAATTCACCCCTCCACTTT,CASSQVSGQGGNSPLHF
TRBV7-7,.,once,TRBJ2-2,TGTGCTAGCAGCCATGAAGGGGAGCTGTTTTTT,CASSHEGELFF